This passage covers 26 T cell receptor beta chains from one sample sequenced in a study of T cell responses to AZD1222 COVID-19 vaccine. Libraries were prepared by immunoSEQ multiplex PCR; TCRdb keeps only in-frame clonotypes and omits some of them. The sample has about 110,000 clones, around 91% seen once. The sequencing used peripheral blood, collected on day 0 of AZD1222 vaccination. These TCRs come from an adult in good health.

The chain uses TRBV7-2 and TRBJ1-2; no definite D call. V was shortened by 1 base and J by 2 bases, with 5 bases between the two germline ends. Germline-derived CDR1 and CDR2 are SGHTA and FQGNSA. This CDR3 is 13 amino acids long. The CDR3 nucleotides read TGTGCCAGCAGCTTAGACAAGAACTATGGCTACACCTTC. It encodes CASSLDKNYGYTF.

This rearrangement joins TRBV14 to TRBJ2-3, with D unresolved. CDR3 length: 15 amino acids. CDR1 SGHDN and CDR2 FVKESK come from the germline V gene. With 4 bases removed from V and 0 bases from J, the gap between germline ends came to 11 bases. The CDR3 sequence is CASSRDQLSTDTQYF. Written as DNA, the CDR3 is TGTGCCAGCAGCCGGGATCAGCTAAGCACAGATACGCAGTATTTT.

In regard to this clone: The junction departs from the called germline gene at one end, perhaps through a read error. For the CDR3, the DNA is TGTGCCAGCAGCTTACCGGTGAACCCCGGGGAGCTGTTTTTT. Protein: CASSLPVNPGELFF. The rearrangement uses TRBV7-2 and TRBJ2-2; D remains unclear. The V gene's germline CDR1 is SGHTA and CDR2 FQGNSA. The CDR3 spans 14 residues.

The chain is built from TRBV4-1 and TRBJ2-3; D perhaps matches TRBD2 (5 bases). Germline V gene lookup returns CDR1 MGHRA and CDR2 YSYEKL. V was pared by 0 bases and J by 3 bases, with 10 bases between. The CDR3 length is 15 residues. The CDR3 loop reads CASSQDSVPTDTQYF. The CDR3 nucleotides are TGCGCCAGCAGCCAAGATAGCGTGCCAACAGATACGCAGTATTTT.

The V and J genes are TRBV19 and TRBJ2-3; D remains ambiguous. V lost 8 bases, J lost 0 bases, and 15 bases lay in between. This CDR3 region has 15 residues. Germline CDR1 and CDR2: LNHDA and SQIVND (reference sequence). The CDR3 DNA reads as TGTGCCAGTGCCGGCAGACAATATAGCACAGATACGCAGTATTTT. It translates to CASAGRQYSTDTQYF.

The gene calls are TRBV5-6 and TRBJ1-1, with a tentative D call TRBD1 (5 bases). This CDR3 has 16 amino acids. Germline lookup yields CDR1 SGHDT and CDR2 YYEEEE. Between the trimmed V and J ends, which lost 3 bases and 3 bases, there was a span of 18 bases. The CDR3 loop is CASSSLSGLGHTEAFF. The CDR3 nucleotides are TGTGCCAGCAGCTCCCTGTCCGGGTTGGGACACACTGAAGCTTTCTTT. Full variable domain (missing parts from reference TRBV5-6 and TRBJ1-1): DAGVTQSPTHLIKTRGQQVTLRCSPKSGHDTVSWYQQALGQGPQFIFQYYEEEERQRGNFPDRFSGHQFPNYSSELNVNALLLGDSALYLCASSSLSGLGHTEAFFGQGTRLTVV.

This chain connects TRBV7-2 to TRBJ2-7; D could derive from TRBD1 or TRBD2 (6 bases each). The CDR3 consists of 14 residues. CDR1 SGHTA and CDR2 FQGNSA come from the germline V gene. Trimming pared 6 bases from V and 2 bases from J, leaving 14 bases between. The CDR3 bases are TGTGCCAGCAGACCCCCCGGGGGCGCCTACGAGCAGTACTTC. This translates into CASRPPGGAYEQYF.

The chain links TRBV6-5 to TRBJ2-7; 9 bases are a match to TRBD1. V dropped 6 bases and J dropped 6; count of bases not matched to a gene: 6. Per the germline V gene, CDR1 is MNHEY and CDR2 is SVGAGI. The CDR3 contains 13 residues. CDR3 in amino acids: CASRRDRDFEQYF. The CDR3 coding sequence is TGTGCCAGCAGAAGGGACAGGGACTTCGAGCAGTACTTC.

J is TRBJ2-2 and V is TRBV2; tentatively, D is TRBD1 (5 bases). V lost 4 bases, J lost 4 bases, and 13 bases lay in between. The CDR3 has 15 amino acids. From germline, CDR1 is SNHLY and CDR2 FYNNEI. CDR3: CASSGRGWGTGELFF. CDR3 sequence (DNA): TGTGCCAGCAGTGGAAGGGGTTGGGGCACCGGGGAGCTGTTTTTT.

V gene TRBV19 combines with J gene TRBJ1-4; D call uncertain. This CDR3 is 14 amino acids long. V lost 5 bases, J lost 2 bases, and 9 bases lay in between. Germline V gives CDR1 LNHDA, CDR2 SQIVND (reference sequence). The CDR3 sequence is CASSEGSTNEKLFF. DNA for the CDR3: TGTGCCAGTAGTGAGGGCAGCACTAATGAAAAACTGTTTTTT.

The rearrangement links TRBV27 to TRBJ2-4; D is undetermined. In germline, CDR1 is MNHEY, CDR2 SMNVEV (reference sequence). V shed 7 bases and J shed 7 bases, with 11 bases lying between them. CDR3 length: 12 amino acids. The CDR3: CASKSDTNIQYF. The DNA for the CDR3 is TGTGCCAGCAAATCAGATACGAACATTCAGTACTTC.

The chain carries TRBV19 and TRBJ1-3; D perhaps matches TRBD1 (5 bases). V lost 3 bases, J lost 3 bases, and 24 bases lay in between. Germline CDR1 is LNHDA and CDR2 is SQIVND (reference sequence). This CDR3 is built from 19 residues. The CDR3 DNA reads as TGTGCCAGTAGTATTGATGGGACCACATCCTTATTGTATGGAAACACCATATATTTT. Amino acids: CASSIDGTTSLLYGNTIYF.

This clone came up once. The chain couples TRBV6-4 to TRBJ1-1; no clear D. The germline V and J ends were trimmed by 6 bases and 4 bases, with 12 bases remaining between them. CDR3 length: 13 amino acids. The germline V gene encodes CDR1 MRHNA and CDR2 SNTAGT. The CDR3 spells CASSLESGTEAFF. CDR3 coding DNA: TGTGCCAGCAGCCTGGAGAGTGGCACTGAAGCTTTCTTT.

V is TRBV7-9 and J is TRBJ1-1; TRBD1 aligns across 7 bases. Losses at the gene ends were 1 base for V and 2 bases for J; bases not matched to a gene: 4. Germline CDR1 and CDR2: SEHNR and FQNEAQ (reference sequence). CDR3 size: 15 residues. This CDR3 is CASSLVTGVNTEAFF. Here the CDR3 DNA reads TGTGCCAGCAGCTTAGTCACAGGGGTCAACACTGAAGCTTTCTTT.

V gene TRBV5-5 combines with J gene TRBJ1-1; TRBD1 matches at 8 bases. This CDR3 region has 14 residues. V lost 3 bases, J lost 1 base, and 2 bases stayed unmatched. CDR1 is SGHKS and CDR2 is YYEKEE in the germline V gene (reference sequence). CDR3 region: CASSSTGANTEAFF. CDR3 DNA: TGTGCCAGCAGCTCGACAGGGGCGAACACTGAAGCTTTCTTT.

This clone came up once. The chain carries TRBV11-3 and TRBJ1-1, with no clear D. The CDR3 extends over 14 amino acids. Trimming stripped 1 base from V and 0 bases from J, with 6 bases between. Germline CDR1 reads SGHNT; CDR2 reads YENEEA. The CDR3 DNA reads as TGTGCCAGCAGCTTAGGGGCCCTGAACACTGAAGCTTTCTTT. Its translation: CASSLGALNTEAFF.

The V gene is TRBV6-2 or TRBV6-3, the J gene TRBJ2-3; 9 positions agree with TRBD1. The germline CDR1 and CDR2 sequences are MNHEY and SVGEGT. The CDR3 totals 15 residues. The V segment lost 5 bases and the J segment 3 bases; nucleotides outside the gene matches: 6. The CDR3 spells CASSTQGARTDTQYF. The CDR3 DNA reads TGTGCCAGCAGTACACAGGGGGCGAGGACAGATACGCAGTATTTT.

The CDR3 region is CASSLAGGAGELFF. The CDR3, as DNA: TGCGCCAGCAGCTTGGCAGGGGGCGCCGGGGAGCTGTTTTTT. The chain employs TRBV5-1 and TRBJ2-2; 8 bases fit TRBD1. Trimming removed 0 bases from V and 6 bases from J; junction bases left unmatched: 1. Germline-derived CDR1 and CDR2 are SGHRS and YFSETQ. The CDR3 totals 14 residues. The complete variable domain, with remaining parts taken from reference TRBV5-1 and TRBJ2-2, reads KAGVTQTPRYLIKTRGQQVTLSCSPISGHRSVSWYQQTPGQGLQFLFEYFSETQRNKGNFPGRFSGRQFSNSRSEMNVSTLELGDSALYLCASSLAGGAGELFFGEGSRLTVL.

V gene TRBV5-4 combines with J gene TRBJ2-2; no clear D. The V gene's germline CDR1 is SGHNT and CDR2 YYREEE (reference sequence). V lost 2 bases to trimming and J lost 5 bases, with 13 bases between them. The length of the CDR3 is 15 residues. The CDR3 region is CASSLTGLATGELFF. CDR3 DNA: TGTGCCAGCAGCTTAACGGGTCTCGCAACCGGGGAGCTGTTTTTT.

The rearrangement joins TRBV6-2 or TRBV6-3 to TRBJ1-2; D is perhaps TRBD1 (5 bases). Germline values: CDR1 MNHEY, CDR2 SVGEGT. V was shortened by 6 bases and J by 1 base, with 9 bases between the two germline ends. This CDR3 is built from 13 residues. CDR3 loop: CASSQDNNYGYTF. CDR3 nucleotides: TGTGCCAGCAGCCAGGACAATAACTATGGCTACACCTTC.

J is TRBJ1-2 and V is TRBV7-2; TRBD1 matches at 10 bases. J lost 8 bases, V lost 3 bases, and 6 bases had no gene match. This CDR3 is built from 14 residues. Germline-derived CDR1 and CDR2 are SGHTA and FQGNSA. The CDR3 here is CASSLTGGVGGYTF. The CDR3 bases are TGTGCCAGCAGCTTGACAGGGGGCGTGGGAGGCTACACCTTC.

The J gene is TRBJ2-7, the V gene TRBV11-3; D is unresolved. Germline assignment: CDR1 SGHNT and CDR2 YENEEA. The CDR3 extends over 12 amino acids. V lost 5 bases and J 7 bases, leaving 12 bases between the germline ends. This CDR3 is CASSLHEGEQYF. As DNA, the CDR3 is TGTGCCAGCAGCCTCCACGAAGGAGAGCAGTACTTC. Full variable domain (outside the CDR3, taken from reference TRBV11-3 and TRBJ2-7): EAGVVQSPRYKIIEKKQPVAFWCNPISGHNTLYWYLQNLGQGPELLIRYENEEAVDDSQLPKDRFSAERLKGVDSTLKIQPAELGDSAVYLCASSLHEGEQYFGPGTRLTVT.

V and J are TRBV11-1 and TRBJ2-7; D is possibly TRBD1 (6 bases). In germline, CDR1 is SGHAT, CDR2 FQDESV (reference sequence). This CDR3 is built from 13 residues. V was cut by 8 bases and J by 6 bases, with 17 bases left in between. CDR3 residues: CASGQLWGFEQYF. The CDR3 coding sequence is TGTGCCAGCGGACAGCTATGGGGGTTCGAGCAGTACTTC.

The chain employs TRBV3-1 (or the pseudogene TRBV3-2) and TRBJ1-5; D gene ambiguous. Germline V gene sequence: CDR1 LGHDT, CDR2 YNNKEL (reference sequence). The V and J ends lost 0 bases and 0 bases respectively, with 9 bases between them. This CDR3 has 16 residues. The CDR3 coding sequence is TGTGCCAGCAGCCAAGATAGGGAGGGTAGCAATCAGCCCCAGCATTTT. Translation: CASSQDREGSNQPQHF.

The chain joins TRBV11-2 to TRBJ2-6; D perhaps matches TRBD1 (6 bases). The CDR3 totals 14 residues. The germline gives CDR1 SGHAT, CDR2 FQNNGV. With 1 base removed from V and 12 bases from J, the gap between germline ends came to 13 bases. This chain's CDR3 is CASSLAGTTGVLTF. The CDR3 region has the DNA TGTGCCAGCAGCTTAGCCGGGACAACAGGCGTCCTGACTTTC.

CDR3 nucleotide sequence: TGTGCCAGCAGTCGGACGGTTACTCCCGGGACAGGGGGCGGCTACACCTTC. Its translation is CASSRTVTPGTGGGYTF. J is TRBJ1-2 and V is TRBV6-6; 12 bases fit TRBD1. This CDR3 contains 17 residues. V was clipped by 5 bases and J by 8 bases; unmatched bases: 15. CDR1 is MNHNY, CDR2 SVGAGI, per germline (reference sequence).